This TCR beta chain was profiled in a study of cytomegalovirus exposure and HLA in healthy donors. In the study overall: The Caucasian-associated ancestry cluster contained more than 75% of the approximately 400 genotyped donors. Notes on the study in general: A link between a missense DCLRE1C variant and TCR beta V- and J-gene trimming emerged from a later analysis. Earlier analysis yielded a pattern in which most TCR beta V segments were productive about 90% or about 30% of the time. Available immune exposure information was restricted to CMV serostatus only.

V was clipped by 11 bases and J by 1 base, with 8 bases between them. Germline CDR1 is MNHEY and CDR2 is SVGAGI. The CDR3 sequence is 11 residues long. On this clone: Its specificity is unknown.

PCR amplification relied on 60 Vbeta primers (plus 13 Jbeta primers). Assay: immunoSEQ multiplex PCR; the TCRdb copy retains only in-frame clones and omits some. The table includes about 250,000 clones, 75% to 90% detected once. The sample taken for sequencing was PBMCs. The clonotype comes from a girl aged 2 to 10 in good health and CMV-seronegative. The chain carries TRBV6-5 and TRBJ1-1; TRBD1 is a possible D gene (5 bases). In DNA, the CDR3 is TGTGCCTGTGGGGCGAACACTGAAGCTTTCTTT. Amino acid sequence: CACGANTEAFF.